This is a list of T cell receptor beta chains from one sample in a study of spatial heterogeneity in lung cancer. TCRdb recomputed calls from the 5' RACE reads with MiXCR, one row per CDR3 protein. The sample yields over 45,000 distinct CDR3 sequences, roughly 5.2% seen once. Sequencing used PBMCs, obtained at surgery. These receptors all come from a male donor with early-stage non-small cell lung cancer. The CDR3 runs from the conserved cysteine through the conserved F or W. Fields, in order: J gene, clone size, D gene, V gene, CDR3 DNA, CDR3 protein. A D gene is named only where the DNA matches it firmly. Expanded clones get a size class; other rows say once, few or many, or leave the size out.

j_call: TRBJ2-7
clone_size: many
d_call: -
v_call: TRBV27
cdr3_nt: TGTGCCAGCAGTTTCCAGGGCTACGAGCAGTACTTC
cdr3_aa: CASSFQGYEQYF

j_call: TRBJ2-1
clone_size: many
d_call: TRBD2
v_call: TRBV5-1
cdr3_nt: TGCGCCAGCAGCTCCCATGCTAGCGGGAGGAATGAGCAGTTCTTC
cdr3_aa: CASSSHASGRNEQFF

j_call: TRBJ2-1
clone_size: many
d_call: TRBD1
v_call: TRBV20-1
cdr3_nt: TGCAGTGCTAGAGCAGGGGGTCCCTACAATGAGCAGTTCTTC
cdr3_aa: CSARAGGPYNEQFF

j_call: TRBJ1-4
clone_size: many
d_call: TRBD1
v_call: TRBV7-8
cdr3_nt: TGTGCCAGCAGCTTAGGGACAGGGGCTTATGAAAAACTGTTTTTT
cdr3_aa: CASSLGTGAYEKLFF

j_call: TRBJ2-1
clone_size: many
d_call: -
v_call: TRBV11-3
cdr3_nt: TGTGCCAGCAGCTTACGTGTTAGCGCCTCCTACAATGAGCAGTTCTTC
cdr3_aa: CASSLRVSASYNEQFF

j_call: TRBJ2-2
clone_size: many
d_call: -
v_call: TRBV7-8
cdr3_nt: TGTGCCAGCAGCTTAGCGGCGGTTAACACCGGGGAGCTGTTTTTT
cdr3_aa: CASSLAAVNTGELFF

j_call: TRBJ2-1
clone_size: many
d_call: TRBD2
v_call: TRBV12-3/TRBV12-4
cdr3_nt: TGTGCCAGCAGTCCGGGACTAGCGGGAGGTCCTAGGGATGAGCAGTTCTTC
cdr3_aa: CASSPGLAGGPRDEQFF

j_call: TRBJ1-2
clone_size: many
d_call: TRBD1
v_call: TRBV4-3
cdr3_nt: TGCGCCAGCAGCCAGGGACAGGGGGCGGGCTATGGCTACACCTTC
cdr3_aa: CASSQGQGAGYGYTF

j_call: TRBJ2-5
clone_size: many
d_call: -
v_call: TRBV4-2
cdr3_nt: TGTGCCAGCCGGGACCGGATGCAAGAGACCCAGTACTTC
cdr3_aa: CASRDRMQETQYF

j_call: TRBJ2-3
clone_size: -
d_call: -
v_call: TRBV9
cdr3_nt: TGTGCCAGCAGCGCCTCTAGCACAGATACGCAGTATTTT
cdr3_aa: CASSASSTDTQYF

j_call: TRBJ2-3
clone_size: many
d_call: TRBD1
v_call: TRBV11-2
cdr3_nt: TGTGCCAGCAGCTTAGCCAGGGGGCGTCGGGACACAGATACGCAGTATTTT
cdr3_aa: CASSLARGRRDTDTQYF

j_call: TRBJ1-1
clone_size: many
d_call: TRBD1
v_call: TRBV2
cdr3_nt: TGTGCCAGCAGCGTGGGACAGGGATCGAACACTGAAGCTTTCTTT
cdr3_aa: CASSVGQGSNTEAFF

j_call: TRBJ2-5
clone_size: many
d_call: TRBD2
v_call: TRBV27
cdr3_nt: TGTGCCAGCAGTTTATCGATGGCAGGGAGGGGAGAGACCCAGTACTTC
cdr3_aa: CASSLSMAGRGETQYF

j_call: TRBJ1-1
clone_size: -
d_call: TRBD1
v_call: TRBV12-3/TRBV12-4
cdr3_nt: TGTGCCAGCTTAGTGACAGGGGGCAGAGCTGAAGCTTTCTTT
cdr3_aa: CASLVTGGRAEAFF

j_call: TRBJ2-3
clone_size: many
d_call: -
v_call: TRBV10-3
cdr3_nt: TGTGCCATCAGTGACCTCCTAGCCGGCAACACAGATACGCAGTATTTT
cdr3_aa: CAISDLLAGNTDTQYF

j_call: TRBJ2-1
clone_size: many
d_call: -
v_call: TRBV2
cdr3_nt: TGTGCCAGCAGGTCCGGGACACCGCGGGTCGGTGAGCAGTTCTTC
cdr3_aa: CASRSGTPRVGEQFF

j_call: TRBJ1-4
clone_size: many
d_call: -
v_call: TRBV3-1
cdr3_nt: TGTGCCAGCAGTGCCGGGACCGGCGGGGGAAAACTGTTTTTT
cdr3_aa: CASSAGTGGGKLFF